Sequencing of this T cell receptor (beta chain) was carried out in a study of blood T cell repertoires in COVID-19. Study information: COVID-19 samples collected from the United States, Italy and Spain covered acute and convalescent phases. In each case, the material was cDNA or gDNA derived from T cells, B-cell-depleted T cells, or PBMCs.

Patients at the Seattle site were enrolled during active infection and followed longitudinally. The CDR3 spans 13 residues. The germline gives CDR1 LGHDT, CDR2 YNNKEL (reference sequence). V was trimmed by 0 bases and J by 10 bases, leaving 10 bases between them. Per the original methods: How many nucleated cells were present was estimated from reference gene primer amplification. TCRdb's copy holds only in-frame clones and misses some; the assay was immunoSEQ multiplex PCR. V and J calls and clone size are given by that table; D and trimming were obtained from the DNA. The sample consists of some 330,000 clones, nearly 90% of them appearing once.

The chain joins TRBV3-1 (or the pseudogene TRBV3-2) to TRBJ2-1; TRBD1 is a possible D gene (6 bases). Specimen: peripheral blood. This receptor was identified in a woman aged 30 to 39 with COVID-19, enrolled during active disease. The CDR3 loop reads CASSQEVGQEQFF. CDR3 DNA sequence: TGTGCCAGCAGCCAAGAGGTTGGACAGGAGCAGTTCTTC.